This T cell receptor (beta chain) derives from a study of cytomegalovirus exposure and HLA in healthy donors. The overall study: In terms of ancestry, the Caucasian-associated cluster contained 75% to 85% of the approximately 430 genotyped donors.

The V end was cut by 5 bases, the J end by 3 bases, with 11 bases between. The CDR3 is made up of 13 amino acids. Germline CDR1 reads MNHNY; CDR2 reads SVGAGI (reference sequence). Use of 60 Vbeta and 13 Jbeta primers characterized the PCR. TCRdb's table, derived via immunoSEQ multiplex PCR, lists solely in-frame clones and lacks some. The data show some 180,000 clones, approximately 78% seen once. This clonotype was sampled from a woman aged 18-29 years in good health and CMV-seronegative. The sequencing input was PBMCs. V usage is TRBV6-6 and J usage is TRBJ2-7; D perhaps matches TRBD2 (6 bases). The CDR3 protein is CASSEGGFYEQYF. CDR3 DNA: TGTGCCAGCAGTGAGGGAGGATTCTACGAGCAGTACTTC.